This T cell receptor beta chain came from a study of T cells after posttransplantation cyclophosphamide. Study conclusions and caveats: Tissue-infiltrating T cells from skin or gut overlapped little with blood T cells. After PTCy, TRB diversity resembled that of CNI/methotrexate controls. Donor-recipient repertoire similarity was low at 1-2 months, rising over year one.

On the day of bone marrow donation, the related graft donor provided peripheral blood. This clone was picked up many times. What it binds is not known. From germline, CDR1 is SGHVS and CDR2 FNYEAQ. The length of the CDR3 is 14 residues. V lost 2 bases and J 8 bases, leaving 12 bases between the germline ends. Using immunoSEQ multiplex PCR, the repertoire was profiled, and TCRdb retains in-frame clones only, with some absent. The repertoire consists of 35,000 to 40,000 clones, none detected only once. The chain employs TRBV7-6 and TRBJ1-4, with no clear D. The sequenced sample consisted of PBMCs. The origin of this receptor is a man aged 50-60 years in good health, CMV-negative, and a related stem cell transplant donor. CDR3 in amino acids: CASSLTGRGEKLFF. CDR3 sequence (DNA): TGTGCCAGCAGCTTAACCGGGAGAGGAGAAAAACTGTTTTTT.